These 13 T cell receptor beta chains share one sample of origin, sequenced in a study of blood T cell repertoires in COVID-19. The assay was immunoSEQ multiplex PCR, and TCRdb's table has in-frame clones only and misses some. The table lists over 35,000 clones, roughly 78% of them singletons. Material for sequencing was peripheral blood. Every receptor here comes from a man in his 70s with acute or convalescent COVID-19.

This rearrangement joins TRBV28 to TRBJ1-2, with D possibly TRBD1 on 5 matching bases. The V end was cut by 6 bases, the J end by 2 bases, with 13 bases between. The CDR3 is 14 residues long. Looked up from germline, CDR1 is MDHEN and CDR2 is SYDVKM. In nucleotides, the CDR3 is TGTGCCAGCAGCCTTACAGACAGCAACTATGGCTACACCTTC. It translates to CASSLTDSNYGYTF.

The chain links TRBV24-1 to TRBJ2-5; TRBD1 is a possible D gene (6 bases). From germline, CDR1 is KGHDR and CDR2 SFDVKD. The germline V and J ends were trimmed by 5 bases and 7 bases, with 19 bases remaining between them. The CDR3 totals 15 residues. CDR3 amino acids: CATSAQGDGTGTQYF. CDR3 nucleotides: TGTGCCACCAGTGCACAGGGAGATGGGACGGGGACCCAGTACTTC.

The V and J genes are TRBV3-1 (or the pseudogene TRBV3-2) and TRBJ2-1; 8 positions match TRBD2. This CDR3 is built from 13 residues. V lost 0 bases, J lost 13 bases, and 5 bases stayed unmatched. Germline V gene lookup returns CDR1 LGHDT and CDR2 YNNKEL (reference sequence). CDR3 bases: TGTGCCAGCAGCCAAGATAGCGGGAACAAACAGTTCTTC. It translates to CASSQDSGNKQFF.

V gene TRBV25-1 combines with J gene TRBJ2-1; 8 bases match TRBD1. Germline CDR1 reads MGHDK; CDR2 reads SYGVNS. This CDR3 comprises 15 residues. The V segment lost 5 bases and the J segment 3 bases; nucleotides outside the gene matches: 6. Written as DNA, the CDR3 is TGTGCCAGCAGTCTTCCAGGGGGCCGCTACAATGAGCAGTTCTTC. It translates to CASSLPGGRYNEQFF.

This rearrangement joins TRBV10-2 to TRBJ2-7, with TRBD1 identical over 9 bases. CDR3 length: 16 amino acids. V trimming: 2 bases; J trimming: 4 bases; junction bases outside the gene matches: 9. Germline V gene sequence: CDR1 WSHSY, CDR2 SAAADI. The CDR3 nucleotides are TGCGCCAGCAGTGAGCTAGGGACAGGGAATTCGTACGAGCAGTACTTC. This codes for CASSELGTGNSYEQYF.

The gene calls are TRBV5-1 and TRBJ1-2, with 7 bases lining up with TRBD1. CDR3 length: 15 residues. Trimming at V came to 0 bases and at J to 1 base, leaving 3 bases not matched to a gene. CDR1 and CDR2 (germline): SGHRS, YFSETQ. The chain's CDR3 is CASSLAQGFNYGYTF. The CDR3 DNA is TGCGCCAGCAGCTTGGCACAGGGGTTTAACTATGGCTACACCTTC.

The chain is built from TRBV10-2 and TRBJ2-1, with TRBD1 matching 7 bases. The CDR3 covers 14 residues. V lost 4 bases to trimming and J lost 4 bases; unmatched junction nucleotides: 4. Germline values: CDR1 WSHSY, CDR2 SAAADI. The CDR3 DNA reads as TGCGCCAGCAGTGCGACAGGGCCGTACAATGAGCAGTTCTTC. It is translated as CASSATGPYNEQFF.

A single count supports this clone. The rearrangement uses TRBV7-3 and TRBJ2-3; TRBD2 matches at 12 bases. From germline, CDR1 is SGHTA and CDR2 FQGTGA. The CDR3 extends over 19 amino acids. V dropped 5 bases and J dropped 0; count of bases not matched to a gene: 12. Here the CDR3 DNA reads TGTGCCAGCAGCCACCAGGGACTAGCGGGCACAACTAGCACAGATACGCAGTATTTT. Its translation is CASSHQGLAGTTSTDTQYF.

The genes are TRBV7-9 and TRBJ2-1; D is ambiguous. With 2 bases removed from V and 15 bases from J, the gap between germline ends came to 17 bases. The CDR3 length is 13 residues. The germline V gene encodes CDR1 SEHNR and CDR2 FQNEAQ (reference sequence). Here the CDR3 reads CASSLTLGSSAFF. The CDR3 nucleotides read TGTGCCAGCAGCTTAACCCTCGGGTCCTCTGCGTTCTTC. Variable domain in full (rest from reference TRBV7-9 and TRBJ2-1): DTGVSQNPRHKITKRGQNVTFRCDPISEHNRLYWYRQTLGQGPEFLTYFQNEAQLEKSRLLSDRFSAERPKGSFSTLEIQRTEQGDSAMYLCASSLTLGSSAFFGPGTRLTVL.

As regards this clone: Relative to the germline gene, one junction end is altered; a read error may explain this. The chain uses TRBV19 and TRBJ2-1; D could derive from TRBD1 or TRBD2 (6 bases each). The CDR3 has 15 residues. Per germline, CDR1 LNHDA and CDR2 SQIVND (reference sequence). The CDR3 here is CASSIGGGIGNEQFF. DNA for the CDR3: TGTGCCAGTAGCATAGGAGGGGGTATTGGCAATGAGCAGTTCTTC.

The chain is built from TRBV14 and TRBJ2-2; 8 nucleotides agree with TRBD2. Germline V gives CDR1 SGHDN, CDR2 FVKESK. V was pared by 1 base and J by 5 bases, with 6 bases of the junction left unmatched. The CDR3 runs to 16 residues. The CDR3 here is CASSQVGASGTGELFF. CDR3 nucleotide sequence: TGTGCCAGCAGCCAAGTCGGGGCTAGCGGGACCGGGGAGCTGTTTTTT. Complete variable domain (other parts from reference TRBV14 and TRBJ2-2): EAGVTQFPSHSVIEKGQTVTLRCDPISGHDNLYWYRRVMGKEIKFLLHFVKESKQDESGMPNNRFLAERTGGTYSTLKVQPAELEDSGVYFCASSQVGASGTGELFFGEGSRLTVL.

The V gene is TRBV29-1, the J gene TRBJ2-3, with D possibly being TRBD2 (7 bases). Germline CDR1 and CDR2: SQVTM and ANQGSEA. CDR3 length: 15 residues. The ends were cut back, 5 bases at V and 1 base at J, with 16 bases in the middle. The CDR3 sequence: CSVTGGSGGTDTQYF. The DNA for the CDR3 is TGCAGCGTTACGGGGGGCTCGGGCGGCACAGATACGCAGTATTTT.

This rearrangement joins TRBV6-6 to TRBJ2-5, with 7 bases lining up with TRBD2. CDR3 size: 16 residues. The trim removed 2 bases at V and 2 bases at J, leaving 8 bases unmatched. From germline, CDR1 is MNHNY and CDR2 SVGAGI (reference sequence). The CDR3 loop is CASSYPRASGQETQYF. The CDR3 DNA is TGTGCCAGCAGTTACCCTCGGGCTAGCGGACAAGAGACCCAGTACTTC.